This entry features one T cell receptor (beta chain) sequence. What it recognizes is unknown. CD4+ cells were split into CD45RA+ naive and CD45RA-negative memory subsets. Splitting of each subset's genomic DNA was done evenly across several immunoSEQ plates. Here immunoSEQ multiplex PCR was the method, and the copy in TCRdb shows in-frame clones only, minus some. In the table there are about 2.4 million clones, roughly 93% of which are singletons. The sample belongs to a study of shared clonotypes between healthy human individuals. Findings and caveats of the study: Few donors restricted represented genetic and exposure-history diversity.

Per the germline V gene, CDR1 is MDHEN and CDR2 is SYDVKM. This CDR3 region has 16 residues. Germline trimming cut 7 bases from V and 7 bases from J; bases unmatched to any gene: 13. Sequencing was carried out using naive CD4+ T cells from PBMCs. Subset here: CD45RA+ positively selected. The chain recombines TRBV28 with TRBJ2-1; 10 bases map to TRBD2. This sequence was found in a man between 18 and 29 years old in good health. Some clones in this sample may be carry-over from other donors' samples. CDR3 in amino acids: CASTSGRATLWNEQFF. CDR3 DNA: TGTGCCAGCACCAGCGGGAGGGCCACTCTCTGGAATGAGCAGTTCTTC.